Described below is a single T cell receptor (beta chain) sequence and its context. Antigen unknown. The entry originates in a study of pediatric ulcerative colitis. This was a survey-level run. Samples were sequenced at Survey level, maximum 500,000 reads. Sequenced by immunoSEQ multiplex PCR; TCRdb stores in-frame clones only, minus some. The sample yields under 50,000 clones, more than 60% seen once. Rectal tissue came from one to two pinch biopsies taken at colonoscopy. Overall study results and limits: Blood-rectal clonal overlap within each person was significantly higher in ulcerative colitis patients than controls.

Per germline, CDR1 LNHDA and CDR2 SQIVND (reference sequence). The V and J ends lost 1 base and 5 bases, in that order; junction bases with no gene match: 4. There are 15 residues in the CDR3. This sequence was found in a girl aged 5 to 17 with moderate ulcerative colitis. Specimen: gut tissue. The chain combines TRBV19 with TRBJ2-3; 9 nucleotides match TRBD2. CDR3 in amino acids: CASSIVTSGRDTQYF. CDR3 DNA sequence: TGTGCCAGTAGTATAGTGACTAGCGGTCGAGATACGCAGTATTTT.